What follows are 2 T cell receptor beta chains derived from one specimen sequenced in a study of blood T cell repertoires in COVID-19. The assay was immunoSEQ multiplex PCR, and TCRdb's table has in-frame clones only and misses some. The sample includes around 46,000 clones, approximately 85% of them seen just once. Source material: peripheral blood. These receptors came from an elderly woman with COVID-19, enrolled during active disease.

The rearrangement uses TRBV6-2 or TRBV6-3 and TRBJ2-7; 9 bases fit TRBD2. Losses at the gene ends were 0 bases for V and 0 bases for J; bases not matched to a gene: 12. The CDR3 extends over 19 amino acids. Looked up from germline, CDR1 is MNHEY and CDR2 is SVGEGT. The CDR3 DNA is TGTGCCAGCAGTTACTCGTGGGGTAGCGGGAGTCCTCGCTCCTACGAGCAGTACTTC. It specifies CASSYSWGSGSPRSYEQYF.

The V and J genes are TRBV7-8 and TRBJ1-5; D remains ambiguous. The CDR3 loop spans 18 amino acids. Looked up from germline, CDR1 is SGHVS and CDR2 is FQNEAQ. Trimming removed 0 bases at V and 2 bases at J, with 17 bases between. CDR3 sequence: CASSLAGGRERRNQPQHF. CDR3 bases: TGTGCCAGCAGCTTAGCGGGAGGCAGAGAAAGGCGCAATCAGCCCCAGCATTTT.